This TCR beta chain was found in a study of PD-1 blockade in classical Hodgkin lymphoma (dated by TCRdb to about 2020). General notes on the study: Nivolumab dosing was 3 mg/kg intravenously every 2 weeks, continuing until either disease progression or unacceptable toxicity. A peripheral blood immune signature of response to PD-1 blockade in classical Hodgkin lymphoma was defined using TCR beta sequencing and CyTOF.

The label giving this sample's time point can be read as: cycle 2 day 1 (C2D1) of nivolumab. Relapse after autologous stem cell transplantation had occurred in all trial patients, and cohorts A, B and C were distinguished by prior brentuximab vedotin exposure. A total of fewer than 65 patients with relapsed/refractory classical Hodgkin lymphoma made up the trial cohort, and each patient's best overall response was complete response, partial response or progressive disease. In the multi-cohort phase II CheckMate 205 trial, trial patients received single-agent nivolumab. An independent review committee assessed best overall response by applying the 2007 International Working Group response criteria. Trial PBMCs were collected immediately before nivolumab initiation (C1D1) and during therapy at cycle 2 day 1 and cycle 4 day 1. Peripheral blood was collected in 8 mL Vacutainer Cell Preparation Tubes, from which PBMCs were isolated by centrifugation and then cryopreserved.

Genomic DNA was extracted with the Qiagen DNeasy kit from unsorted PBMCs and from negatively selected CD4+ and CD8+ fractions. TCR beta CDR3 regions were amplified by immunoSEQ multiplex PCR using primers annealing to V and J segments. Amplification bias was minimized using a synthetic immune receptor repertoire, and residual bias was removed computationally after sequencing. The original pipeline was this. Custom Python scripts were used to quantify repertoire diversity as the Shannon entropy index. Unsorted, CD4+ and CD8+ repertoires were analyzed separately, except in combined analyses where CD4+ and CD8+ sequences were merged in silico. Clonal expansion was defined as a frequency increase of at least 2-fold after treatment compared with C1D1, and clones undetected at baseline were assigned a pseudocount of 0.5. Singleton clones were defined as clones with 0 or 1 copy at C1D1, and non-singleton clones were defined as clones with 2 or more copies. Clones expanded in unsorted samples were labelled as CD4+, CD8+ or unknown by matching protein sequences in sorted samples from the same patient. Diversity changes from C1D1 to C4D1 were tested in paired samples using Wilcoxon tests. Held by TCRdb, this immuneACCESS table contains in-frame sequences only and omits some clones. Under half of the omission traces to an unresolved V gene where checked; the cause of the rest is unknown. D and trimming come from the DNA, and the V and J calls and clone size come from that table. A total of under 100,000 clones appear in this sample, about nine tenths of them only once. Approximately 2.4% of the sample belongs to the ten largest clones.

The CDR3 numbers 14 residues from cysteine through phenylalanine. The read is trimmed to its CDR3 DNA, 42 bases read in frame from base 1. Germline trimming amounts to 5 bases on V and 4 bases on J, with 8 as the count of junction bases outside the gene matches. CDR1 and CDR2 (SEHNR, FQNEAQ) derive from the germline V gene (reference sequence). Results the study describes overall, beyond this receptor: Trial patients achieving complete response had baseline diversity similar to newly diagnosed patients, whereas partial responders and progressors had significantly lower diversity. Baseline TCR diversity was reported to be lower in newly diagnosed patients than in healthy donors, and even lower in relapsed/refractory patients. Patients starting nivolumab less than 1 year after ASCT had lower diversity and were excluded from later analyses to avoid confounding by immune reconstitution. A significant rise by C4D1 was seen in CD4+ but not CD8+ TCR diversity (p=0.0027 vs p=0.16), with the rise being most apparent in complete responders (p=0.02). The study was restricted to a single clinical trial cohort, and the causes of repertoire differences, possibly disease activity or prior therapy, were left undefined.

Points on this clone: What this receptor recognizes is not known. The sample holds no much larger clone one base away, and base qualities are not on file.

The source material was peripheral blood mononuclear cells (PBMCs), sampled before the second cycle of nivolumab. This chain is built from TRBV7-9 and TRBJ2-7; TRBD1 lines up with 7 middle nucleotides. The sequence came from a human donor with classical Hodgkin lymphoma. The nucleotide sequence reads TGTGCCAGCAGCGCCTCCTCGACAGGGTACGAGCAGTACTTC. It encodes CASSASSTGYEQYF.